The rows below give T cell receptor beta chains drawn from one sample of a study of cytomegalovirus exposure and HLA in healthy donors. TCRdb's copy holds only in-frame clones and misses some; the assay was immunoSEQ multiplex PCR. The data show some 110,000 clones, about 70% seen once. The sequencing sample was made of PBMCs. These receptors all stem from a man aged 25 to 45 in good health and CMV-seropositive. The CDR3 runs from the conserved cysteine through the conserved F or W. D genes are given only for firm matches. For some rows the clone size is stated as once, few or many, or as a class when expanded; others skip it.

v_call,d_call,cdr3_length,clone_size,j_call,cdr3_nt,cdr3_aa
TRBV2,-,16,-,TRBJ1-5,TGTGCCAGCAGTGAGCTCGGGGGGGTTAGCAATCAGCCCCAGCATTTT,CASSELGGVSNQPQHF
TRBV4-1,-,18,-,TRBJ1-3,TGCGCCAGCAGCCAAGTGACTAGGACGCCGAGCTCTGGAAACACCATATATTTT,CASSQVTRTPSSGNTIYF
TRBV10-3,TRBD1,14,many,TRBJ1-1,TGTGCCATCAGCGGGACAGGGATGAACACTGAAGCTTTCTTT,CAISGTGMNTEAFF
TRBV30,TRBD2,13,-,TRBJ2-3,TGTGCCTGGAGGGGGCTCTCGGGGGGGACGCAGTATTTT,CAWRGLSGGTQYF
TRBV2,TRBD1,15,-,TRBJ2-7,TGTGCCAGCAGTATGGATAGGACAGGGGCCTACGAGCAGTACTTC,CASSMDRTGAYEQYF
TRBV9,-,19,-,TRBJ2-3,TGTGCCAGCAGCGTAGGTCCCGGGTTCGGTAGGGGTAGCACAGATACGCAGTATTTT,CASSVGPGFGRGSTDTQYF
TRBV19,TRBD1,13,few,TRBJ2-7,TGTGCCAGAAGGGACAGGTTGACCTACGAGCAGTACTTC,CARRDRLTYEQYF
TRBV5-8,TRBD1,16,-,TRBJ2-3,TGTGCCAGCAGCCCGGGGACAGGTCCTAGCACAGATACGCAGTATTTT,CASSPGTGPSTDTQYF
TRBV9,TRBD1,14,-,TRBJ1-2,TGTGCCAGCAGCCGGGACAGGGTATTCTATGGCTACACCTTC,CASSRDRVFYGYTF
TRBV5-1,-,14,-,TRBJ1-6,TGCGCCAGCAGCTTGGAGGGGGTTAATTCACCCCTCCACTTT,CASSLEGVNSPLHF
TRBV2,TRBD1,13,-,TRBJ1-2,TGTGCCAGCAGTTCAGGGGGTAACTATGGCTACACCTTC,CASSSGGNYGYTF
TRBV10-2,TRBD1,14,-,TRBJ1-5,TGCGCCAGCAAGGCGAGGGGGCGCGATCAGCCCCAGCATTTT,CASKARGRDQPQHF
TRBV10-2,-,17,-,TRBJ2-3,TGCGCCAGCAGGGTAGATCCTAGGAGAGGGAGCACAGATACGCAGTATTTT,CASRVDPRRGSTDTQYF